The clone carrying this T cell receptor (beta chain) was recorded a few times. Its matching antigen is unknown. Expressed TCRB transcripts were sequenced after all isolated RNA was converted to cDNA. Data came from immunoSEQ multiplex PCR; TCRdb stores just in-frame clones and leaves some out. Seen here are 400,000 to 550,000 clones, approximately 10% observed once, and the top ten hold approximately 0.05%. This sample was taken from a study of beta chain features in type 1 diabetes. Overall study results and limits: Shorter TCRB CDR3s, moderately but significantly so, marked every one of the four CD4+ subsets in Type 1 diabetes patients.

The CDR3 is 13 amino acids. Germline lookup yields CDR1 SQVTM and CDR2 ANQGSEA. V was pared by 5 bases and J by 3 bases, with 7 bases of the junction left unmatched. Material for sequencing was naive CD4+ T cells from blood. This TCR was recovered from a woman aged 18-35 years in good health. The chain joins TRBV29-1 to TRBJ2-7; 7 bases agree with TRBD2. In nucleotides, the CDR3 is TGCAGCGTTTGGGACGGCGGGGGCTACGAGCAGTACGTC. As protein: CSVWDGGGYEQYV.